A single sample is the source of the 30 T cell receptor beta chains below, sequenced in a study of blood T cells in healthy people across ages. A J-beta primer mix and a sample-barcoded 5' primer were used in a second PCR of roughly 6 to 11 cycles. In TCRdb, the 5' RACE reads were re-called with MiXCR into one record per CDR3 protein. This sample has around 1,000,000 distinct CDR3 sequences, with roughly two fifths found just once. The sample was blood. The receptors were sampled from a man between 18 and 29 years old in good health.

This clonotype was found once. The rearrangement uses TRBV20-1 and TRBJ2-3, with 10 bases fitting TRBD2. Trimming cost V 4 bases and J 1 base; bases outside gene matches: 5. The CDR3 loop spans 15 amino acids. Germline CDR1 DFQATT, CDR2 SNEGSKA (reference sequence). CDR3 nucleotide sequence: TGCAGTGCTATAGGGACTAGCGTACGCACAGATACGCAGTATTTT. Amino acids: CSAIGTSVRTDTQYF.

In its sample, this clonotype was seen a few times. The chain joins TRBV7-8 to TRBJ1-2; tentatively, D is TRBD1 (5 bases). V was pared by 5 bases and J by 8 bases, with 18 bases between. This CDR3 has 14 amino acids. From germline, CDR1 is SGHVS and CDR2 FQNEAQ. The CDR3 loop is CASSPGTRRDGYTF. The CDR3 DNA reads as TGTGCCAGCAGCCCCGGGACTCGCCGAGACGGCTACACCTTC.

Only a few counts were recorded for this clonotype. J is TRBJ1-2 and V is TRBV4-1; D remains ambiguous. The CDR3 has 12 amino acids. The germline V gene has CDR1 MGHRA and CDR2 YSYEKL. Trimming took 0 bases from V and 7 from J, leaving 6 bases between them. The CDR3 here is CASSQEERGYTF. The CDR3 nucleotides are TGCGCCAGCAGCCAAGAAGAACGTGGCTACACCTTC.

A word on this clonotype: This may arise from a read error, as a much more abundant clone is one base away. The V call is TRBV4-1, the J call TRBJ2-1; D unresolved. The DNA matches TRBJ2-7 better at its end, which makes the J call doubtful. Germline lookup yields CDR1 MGHRA and CDR2 YSYEKL. The CDR3 covers 17 residues. The CDR3 coding sequence is TGCGCCAGCAGCCAAGATTCAGGCAATTGGAGAGACAATGAGCAGTACTTC. Translated, it gives CASSQDSGNWRDNEQYF.

V usage is TRBV28 and J usage is TRBJ1-6; a weak D match, TRBD1 (5 bases). Germline loops: CDR1 MDHEN, CDR2 SYDVKM. V lost 9 bases, J lost 10 bases, and 13 bases lay in between. This CDR3 region has 12 residues. This chain's CDR3 is CARGTVPSPLHF. The CDR3 nucleotides read TGTGCCAGAGGGACTGTCCCCTCACCCCTCCACTTT.

This clonotype appeared once. At one of its ends the junction is not consistent with the germline gene, which may arise from a read error. The J gene is TRBJ2-7, the V gene TRBV5-1; D may be TRBD1 or TRBD2 (7 bases each). This CDR3 comprises 15 residues. CDR1 is SGHRS and CDR2 is YFSETQ in the germline V gene. The CDR3 nucleotides read TGCGTCAGCAGCTTGGTTGCAGGGGGGGACAATGAGCAGTACTTC. Translation: CVSSLVAGGDNEQYF.

V and J are TRBV7-2 and TRBJ1-2, with TRBD1 matching over 8 bases. The CDR3 length is 13 residues. The ends lost 8 bases at V and 4 bases at J; junction bases unmatched: 6. The germline CDR1 and CDR2 sequences are SGHTA and FQGNSA. The CDR3 reads CASAGTGFYGYTF. The DNA for the CDR3 is TGTGCCAGCGCCGGGACAGGTTTCTATGGCTACACCTTC.

The chain has TRBV7-9 and TRBJ2-7; D is undetermined. CDR1 is SEHNR, CDR2 FQNEAQ, per germline (reference sequence). CDR3 length: 11 amino acids. Deletions cut 9 bases from V and 7 bases from J, with 13 bases between. CDR3: CASSPSNEQYF. DNA of the CDR3: TGTGCCAGTAGCCCGAGCAATGAGCAGTACTTC.

This clonotype was observed a few times. The rearrangement joins TRBV4-2 to TRBJ1-2, with D perhaps matching TRBD1 (6 bases). The V end was cut by 2 bases, the J end by 2 bases, with 12 bases between. This CDR3 contains 15 residues. Germline-derived CDR1 and CDR2 are LGHNA and YNFKEQ. CDR3 sequence: CASSQFKGGNYGYTF. In nucleotides, the CDR3 is TGTGCCAGCAGCCAATTTAAAGGGGGGAACTATGGCTACACCTTC.

This clonotype was detected a few times. The chain uses TRBV6-1 and TRBJ2-1; no clear D. The V gene lost 2 bases and the J gene lost 2 bases, with 13 bases spanning the gap. Germline V lookup: CDR1 MNHNS, CDR2 SASEGT. CDR3 length: 16 residues. CDR3: CASSETTPSPYNEQFF. As DNA, the CDR3 is TGTGCCAGCAGTGAAACTACACCCTCCCCCTACAATGAGCAGTTCTTC.

The genes are TRBV7-2 and TRBJ2-4; D remains ambiguous. Matching the DNA end better, TRBJ2-7 makes the J call doubtful. The CDR3 extends over 15 amino acids. Germline V CDR1 and CDR2: SGHTA, FQGNSA. CDR3 DNA: TGTGCCAGCAGCCTCTCGACGGTGATCTCCTACGAGCAGTACTTC. Residues: CASSLSTVISYEQYF.

The chain couples TRBV7-2 to TRBJ2-5; no reliable D call. Germline V gene data show CDR1 as SGHTA and CDR2 as FQGNSA. V was trimmed by 0 bases and J by 2 bases, leaving 7 bases between them. This CDR3 region has 14 residues. The CDR3 nucleotides are TGTGCCAGCAGCTTAGCTACCCAACAAGAGACCCAGTACTTC. Translating it yields CASSLATQQETQYF.

This clonotype has just a few counts. The chain recombines TRBV30 with TRBJ2-1; D is possibly TRBD1 (6 bases). This CDR3 is 17 amino acids long. The V and J ends lost 1 base and 2 bases respectively, with 18 bases between them. Germline assignment: CDR1 GTSNPN and CDR2 SVGIG (reference sequence). The CDR3 loop is CAWSGQGNRQTYNEQFF. CDR3 sequence (DNA): TGTGCCTGGAGTGGTCAGGGGAATCGGCAAACCTACAATGAGCAGTTCTTC.

The chain is built from TRBV12-3 or TRBV12-4 and TRBJ1-2, with TRBD1 matching over 9 bases. The CDR3 totals 13 residues. Trimming cost V 6 bases and J 8 bases; bases outside gene matches: 7. CDR3: CASRSGQGKGYTF. DNA of the CDR3: TGTGCCAGCAGGTCGGGACAGGGAAAGGGCTACACCTTC.

CDR3 DNA sequence: TGCGCCAGCAGCCCGTCAGGGATAGATTTATCAAGAGATGAGCAGTTCTTC. Translation: CASSPSGIDLSRDEQFF. The V gene is TRBV5-1, the J gene TRBJ2-1; weak D call: TRBD1 (5 bases). V lost 4 bases and J lost 8, with 25 bases in between. This CDR3 has 17 residues. The V gene's germline CDR1 is SGHRS and CDR2 YFSETQ.

CDR3 loop: CASSQDPSLAGGPIDTQYF. The CDR3 nucleotides read TGCGCCAGCAGCCAAGATCCGTCTCTAGCGGGGGGCCCCATAGATACGCAGTATTTT. The V gene is TRBV4-3, the J gene TRBJ2-3; 11 nucleotides align to TRBD2. The CDR3 contains 19 residues. Germline V gene lookup returns CDR1 LGHNA and CDR2 YSLEER. V was clipped by 0 bases and J by 5 bases; unmatched bases: 13.

J is TRBJ1-6 and V is TRBV5-1; perhaps TRBD1 as D (5 bases). The ends were cut back, 2 bases at V and 6 bases at J, with 21 bases in the middle. CDR1 SGHRS and CDR2 YFSETQ come from the germline V gene. The length of the CDR3 is 18 residues. The CDR3: CASSLGPRVGLGNSPLHF. In DNA form, the CDR3 reads TGCGCCAGCAGCTTAGGGCCCAGGGTAGGACTTGGTAATTCACCCCTCCACTTT.

The chain recombines TRBV29-1 with TRBJ2-3; no clear D. The CDR3 is 14 amino acids. From germline, CDR1 is SQVTM and CDR2 ANQGSEA. The CDR3 nucleotides read TGCAACGTCGCCACTTTTTCCCGCACAGATACGCAGTATTTT. Amino acids: CNVATFSRTDTQYF.

V is TRBV4-1 and J is TRBJ2-5; D is unclear. V lost 1 base to trimming and J lost 5 bases, with 11 bases between them. The germline V gene encodes CDR1 MGHRA and CDR2 YSYEKL. This CDR3 is built from 14 residues. The CDR3 nucleotides read TGCGCCAGCAGCCAAGGAACTTGGTCGGAGACCCAGTACTTC. Protein sequence: CASSQGTWSETQYF.

This clonotype has just a few counts. This chain joins TRBV7-2 and TRBJ2-3, with D perhaps matching TRBD1 (5 bases). The V gene's germline CDR1 is SGHTA and CDR2 FQGNSA. Between the trimmed V and J ends, which lost 1 base and 1 base, there was a span of 12 bases. The CDR3 spans 16 residues. For the CDR3, the DNA is TGTGCCAGCAGCTTAGTTCTCGGCAGGGGCACAGATACGCAGTATTTT. The encoded protein is CASSLVLGRGTDTQYF.

This clonotype has just a few counts. The rearrangement uses TRBV7-9 and TRBJ2-3; D uncertain. With 5 bases removed from V and 6 bases from J, the gap between germline ends came to 21 bases. Germline V gene data show CDR1 as SEHNR and CDR2 as FQNEAQ (reference sequence). The CDR3 sequence is 16 residues long. In DNA, the CDR3 is TGTGCCAGCAGCCTAATACCCTGGGCCGCCAATGATACGCAGTATTTT. This codes for CASSLIPWAANDTQYF.

This chain joins TRBV4-3 and TRBJ2-1; TRBD2 aligns across 9 bases. The end of the DNA fits TRBJ2-7 better, so the J call may be wrong. The CDR3 is 15 amino acids. The germline V gene has CDR1 LGHNA and CDR2 YSLEER. CDR3 coding DNA: TGCGCCAGCAGCCAGCGGGGGGGTCTATACAATGAGCAGTACTTC. Its protein is CASSQRGGLYNEQYF.

The table lists this clonotype with a few counts. The chain recombines TRBV13 with TRBJ2-5; no clear D gene. Germline loops: CDR1 PRHDT, CDR2 FYEKMQ (reference sequence). The length of the CDR3 is 13 residues. Trimming removed 3 bases at V and 0 bases at J, with 5 bases between. The CDR3 region has the DNA TGTGCCAGCAGCTTCGCGAACCAAGAGACCCAGTACTTC. This gives the protein CASSFANQETQYF.

The chain employs TRBV12-3 or TRBV12-4 and TRBJ2-7; 7 positions match TRBD2. V shed 5 bases and J 5 bases; nucleotides not matched to a gene: 6. The CDR3 is 13 amino acids. CDR3 amino acids: CASSGRDFDEQYF. The CDR3 bases are TGTGCCAGCAGTGGGAGGGATTTCGACGAGCAGTACTTC.

The V call is TRBV20-1, the J call TRBJ1-1, with D perhaps matching TRBD1 (5 bases). Germline V gene sequence: CDR1 DFQATT, CDR2 SNEGSKA (reference sequence). V was trimmed by 4 bases and J by 0 bases, leaving 9 bases between them. There are 13 residues in the CDR3. DNA of the CDR3: TGCAGTGCTAAACAGGTAATGAACACTGAAGCTTTCTTT. It specifies CSAKQVMNTEAFF.

The chain links TRBV5-1 to TRBJ2-5; D not resolved. Germline V CDR1 and CDR2: SGHRS, YFSETQ. With 1 base removed from V and 11 bases from J, the gap between germline ends came to 15 bases. The CDR3 extends over 13 amino acids. The CDR3 DNA is TGCGCCAGCAGCTTGACGGATCTTGGTGAGCAGTACTTC. The encoded protein is CASSLTDLGEQYF.

The J gene is TRBJ1-1, the V gene TRBV29-1; D is uncertain. Germline V gene data show CDR1 as SQVTM and CDR2 as ANQGSEA. Trimming pared 6 bases from V and 13 bases from J, leaving 18 bases between. The CDR3 contains 11 residues. CDR3 in amino acids: CSVELGPRHFF. CDR3 coding DNA: TGCAGCGTCGAACTCGGGCCTCGGCATTTCTTT.

The V and J genes are TRBV3-1 and TRBJ2-1; D is perhaps TRBD2 (5 bases). V was trimmed by 8 bases and J by 3 bases, leaving 11 bases between them. The CDR3 length is 13 residues. Germline V gives CDR1 LGHDT, CDR2 YNNKEL (reference sequence). CDR3 residues: CASRTSGYNEQFF. Written as DNA, the CDR3 is TGTGCCAGCCGCACCAGCGGCTACAATGAGCAGTTCTTC.

Written as DNA, the CDR3 is TGTGCCAGCCCGATCAAAGACGGAGCAGGGGCTAACTATGGCTACACCTTC. It specifies CASPIKDGAGANYGYTF. The rearrangement joins TRBV7-3 to TRBJ1-2, with D perhaps TRBD1 (6 bases). CDR3 length: 17 amino acids. With 8 bases removed from V and 0 bases from J, the gap between germline ends came to 22 bases. Germline-derived CDR1 and CDR2 are SGHTA and FQGTGA. The entire variable domain, with the rest obtained from reference TRBV7-3 and TRBJ1-2, is as follows: GAGVSQTPSNKVTEKGKYVELRCDPISGHTALYWYRQSLGQGPEFLIYFQGTGAADDSGLPNDRFFAVRPEGSVSTLKIQRTERGDSAVYLCASPIKDGAGANYGYTFGSGTRLTVV.

This chain connects TRBV7-3 to TRBJ2-1; TRBD2 might be the D (7 bases). The germline CDR1 and CDR2 sequences are SGHTA and FQGTGA. The germline V and J ends were trimmed by 5 bases and 3 bases, with 17 bases remaining between them. The CDR3 spans 16 residues. The CDR3 region is CASSPRDGGRYNEQFF. The CDR3 bases are TGTGCCAGCAGCCCACGTGACGGGGGGCGCTACAATGAGCAGTTCTTC.